The clone carrying this TCR beta chain has only one observation. RNA extraction and reverse transcription yielded cDNA as sequencing template. Assay: immunoSEQ multiplex PCR; the TCRdb copy retains only in-frame clones and omits some. Of roughly 120,000 clones detected, 50% to 75% appear once; the ten largest clones hold roughly 30%. The data belong to a study of CD8+ T cells in alopecia areata. As for treatment: oral pan-JAK inhibitor, 5-10 mg twice daily. Per the germline V gene, CDR1 is MNHEY and CDR2 is SMNVEV (reference sequence). The V and J ends lost 6 bases and 3 bases respectively, with 3 bases between them. The CDR3 totals 11 residues.

This chain uses TRBV27 with TRBJ1-5; D gene uncertain. The input for sequencing was CD8+ T cells sorted from blood, taken at week 4, from a patient treated with tofacitinib. This sequence originates from a human donor with alopecia areata. The CDR3: CASRHNQPQHF. In DNA, the CDR3 is TGTGCCAGCAGGCACAATCAGCCCCAGCATTTT.